The 5 T cell receptor beta chains reported below all come from one sample, sequenced in a study of cytotoxic CD8 clonotypes in ibrutinib-treated CLL. Generated by immunoSEQ multiplex PCR, the TCRdb table keeps only in-frame clones and is missing some. The sample holds roughly 160,000 clones, about 80% seen once. This specimen consisted of PBMCs, obtained after 24 months of ibrutinib treatment. Receptors originate from a human donor with chronic lymphocytic leukemia.

The chain uses TRBV7-2 and TRBJ2-7, with unresolved D. Trimming stripped 7 bases from V and 2 bases from J, with 12 bases between. This CDR3 is 13 amino acids long. The germline gives CDR1 SGHTA, CDR2 FQGNSA. As DNA, the CDR3 is TGTGCCAGCACCACCGCCCCCACCTACGAGCAGTACTTC. This translates into CASTTAPTYEQYF.

The chain combines TRBV28 with TRBJ1-5, with 7 bases identical to TRBD1. Germline V gene lookup returns CDR1 MDHEN and CDR2 SYDVKM. V lost 0 bases, J lost 3 bases, and 5 bases stayed unmatched. The CDR3 is 16 amino acids. The CDR3 reads CASSLWGQGDNQPQHF. CDR3 in DNA: TGTGCCAGCAGTTTATGGGGGCAGGGGGACAATCAGCCCCAGCATTTT.

The V and J genes are TRBV27 and TRBJ2-7, with D tentatively TRBD2 (7 bases). The CDR3 covers 16 residues. Germline CDR1 and CDR2: MNHEY and SMNVEV (reference sequence). Trimming stripped 7 bases from V and 1 base from J, with 20 bases between. CDR3 coding DNA: TGTGCCAGCATCCCTGGAGGGGGAGGGATATCCTACGAGCAGTACTTC. It is translated as CASIPGGGGISYEQYF.

This sequence joins TRBV7-9 and TRBJ1-1; the match to TRBD1 covers 7 bases. The V gene's germline CDR1 is SEHNR and CDR2 FQNEAQ (reference sequence). The length of the CDR3 is 17 residues. With V trimmed by 4 bases and J by 0 bases, 11 bases remained unmatched. This CDR3 reads CASSSRTGWGMNTEAFF. The CDR3 DNA follows: TGTGCCAGCAGCTCTCGGACAGGCTGGGGGATGAACACTGAAGCTTTCTTT.

The chain recombines TRBV10-3 with TRBJ1-2; D is perhaps TRBD1 (6 bases). V shed 11 bases and J shed 3 bases, with 13 bases lying between them. The germline V gene has CDR1 ENHRY and CDR2 SYGVKD. The CDR3 contains 12 residues. In DNA form, the CDR3 reads TGTGCCGTACAGGGTTCTGACTATGGCTACACCTTC. This sequence encodes CAVQGSDYGYTF.